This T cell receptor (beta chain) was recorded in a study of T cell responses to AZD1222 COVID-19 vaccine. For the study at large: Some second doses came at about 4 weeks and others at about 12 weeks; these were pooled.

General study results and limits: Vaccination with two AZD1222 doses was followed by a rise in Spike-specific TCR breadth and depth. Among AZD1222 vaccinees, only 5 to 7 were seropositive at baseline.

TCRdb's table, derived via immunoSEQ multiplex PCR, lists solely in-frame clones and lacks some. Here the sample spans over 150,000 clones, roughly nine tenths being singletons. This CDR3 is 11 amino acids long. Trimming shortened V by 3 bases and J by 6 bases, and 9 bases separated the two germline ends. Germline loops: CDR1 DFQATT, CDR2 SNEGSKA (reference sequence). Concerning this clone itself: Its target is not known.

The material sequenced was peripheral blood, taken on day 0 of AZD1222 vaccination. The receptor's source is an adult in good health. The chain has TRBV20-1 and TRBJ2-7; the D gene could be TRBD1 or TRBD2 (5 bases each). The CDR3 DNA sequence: TGCAGTGCTAGGAACGGGGCCGAGCAGTACTTC. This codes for CSARNGAEQYF.